This T cell receptor (beta chain) is drawn from a study of human T cells and chemical hapten exposure. The study, taken as a whole, reports: The number of TCRs above 1 in 1000 frequency did not change after DPC sensitization.

Germline CDR1 SGDLS, CDR2 YYNGEE. The length of the CDR3 is 15 residues. Trimming took 0 bases from V and 7 from J; bases not matched to a gene: 2. In the original workflow: Samples contained a median of about 96,000 TCRs, with a range of about 23,224 to 700,000. From the RACE reads, TCRdb called clonotypes with MiXCR, one entry per CDR3 protein. The V and J calls reflect TCRdb's pipeline rather than the authors' work. The sample includes fewer than 400,000 distinct CDR3 sequences, around 7% of them seen just once. Time point denoted: patch test 1, 2 weeks after DPC sensitization. Treatment given: therapeutic diphenylcyclopropenone sensitization with weekly scalp DPC. This clonotype was seen more than once but under ten times. Antigen unknown.

This clonotype originated in a woman in her late teens or twenties with alopecia areata. Some clones in this sample may be carry-over from other donors' samples. The J gene is TRBJ1-6, the V gene TRBV9; TRBD1 matches 9 bases. Specimen: whole blood, collected in connection with sensitization to the hapten diphenylcyclopropenone (DPC). The CDR3 spells CASSVEGTGNSPLHF. The DNA for the CDR3 is TGTGCCAGCAGCGTAGAGGGGACAGGGAATTCACCCCTCCACTTT.